This is a list of T cell receptor beta chains from one sample in a study of response to subunit inactivated influenza vaccine. TCRdb re-derived calls from the RT-PCR reads in MiXCR, one entry per CDR3 protein. The sample yields around 580,000 distinct CDR3 sequences, about 14% seen once. The specimen comprised PBMCs from blood, sampled roughly 13 days after vaccination. The receptor set was obtained from a man in his fifties or sixties who received an inactivated influenza vaccine. Each CDR3 is given with its conserved first and last residue. Each record gives: V gene, J gene, D gene, CDR3 protein. The D gene is left open where the match is weak.

TRBV20-1	TRBJ2-7	TRBD2	CSASTGTSGRYEQYF
TRBV11-2	TRBJ2-5	TRBD1	CASSPQGAGETQYF
TRBV24-1	TRBJ1-1	TRBD1	CATSDPSQGQAEAFF
TRBV7-2	TRBJ2-5	NA	CASSPNRRETQYF
TRBV15	TRBJ2-3	TRBD2	CATSSVLAGERDTQYF
TRBV30	TRBJ1-2	NA	CAWSGSGVAYGYTF
TRBV3-1	TRBJ1-4	TRBD1	CASSRNRGPVEKLFF
TRBV7-9	TRBJ2-2	TRBD2	CASSLGSGGGRTGELFF
TRBV20-1	TRBJ2-1	NA	CSARDPLATYNEQFF
TRBV18	TRBJ2-7	TRBD2	CASSPLTGGPHEQYF
TRBV7-2	TRBJ2-4	NA	CASSSDGSKNIQYF
TRBV10-3	TRBJ2-7	TRBD1	CAAWTGNAGEQYF
TRBV27	TRBJ2-7	NA	CASSLSGEFSYEQYF
TRBV19	TRBJ2-3	NA	CASSIPFRIDRTDTQYF
TRBV20-1	TRBJ2-1	TRBD2	CSASRSSGLTYNEQFF
TRBV2	TRBJ2-3	NA	CASSTTGHTDTQYF
TRBV21-1	TRBJ2-2	NA	CASSKVGGPSNTGELFF
TRBV6-5	TRBJ2-7	NA	CASSYSPVSEQYF
TRBV12-3/TRBV12-4	TRBJ2-5	TRBD2	CASRTSGLQETQYF
TRBV11-2	TRBJ1-1	NA	CASSLEWSLINTEAFF
TRBV30	TRBJ2-2	NA	CAWSIGGELFF
TRBV7-3	TRBJ1-1	NA	CASSVSGRRSMNTEAFF
TRBV29-1	TRBJ1-5	NA	CSVRLSGGQPQHF
TRBV12-5	TRBJ2-3	TRBD2	CASAPGTTTDTQYF
TRBV4-3	TRBJ2-2	NA	CASSQGQYTGELFF
TRBV10-3	TRBJ2-5	TRBD2	CAISESSSGGQETQYF
TRBV2	TRBJ2-5	TRBD1	CASSEAGQGAETQYF
TRBV7-9	TRBJ2-3	TRBD1	CASSLARGTDTQYF
TRBV15	TRBJ2-5	NA	CATSRDLGWRTQYF
TRBV5-1	TRBJ2-3	NA	CASSSAGGTDTQYF
TRBV3-1	TRBJ1-1	TRBD1	CASSQRQGHTEAFF